Listed here are 8 T cell receptor beta chains from one sample, sequenced in a study of shared clonotypes between healthy human individuals (dated by TCRdb to 2019 to 2021). The method was the immunoSEQ multiplex PCR assay. Not all clones reach the TCRdb copy of this immuneACCESS table, which keeps in-frame sequences only. Checked studies attribute under half of the gap to unresolved V genes and leave the rest unexplained. Across this sample there are over 850,000 clones, with around three quarters seen only once. Around 0.6% of the sample lies in the top ten. Sequences were obtained from memory CD4+ T cells from PBMCs. The meaning of the sample's cell subset or site label: CD45RA-negative fraction. These receptors came from a man aged 18 to 30 in good health. Some clones in this sample may be carry-over from other donors' samples.

Only a few counts were recorded for this clone. Written as DNA, the CDR3 is TGTGCCAGCAGCTTAGATACAGGGAGGGTTGAAGCTTTCTTT. Protein sequence: CASSLDTGRVEAFF. The chain employs TRBV7-8 and TRBJ1-1; D may be TRBD1 (6 bases). Germline lookup yields CDR1 SGHVS and CDR2 FQNEAQ. The CDR3 consists of 14 residues. V was cut by 1 base and J by 7 bases, with 13 bases left in between.

The chain carries TRBV28 and TRBJ2-7, with 8 bases identical to TRBD2. V was pared by 5 bases and J by 4 bases, with 22 bases of the junction left unmatched. The CDR3 consists of 19 residues. Germline V CDR1 and CDR2: MDHEN, SYDVKM. As DNA, the CDR3 is TGTGCCAGCAGTCCCCTCCCCGGGAGGGCCTCACGCGTACAATACGAGCAGTACTTC. Translated, it gives CASSPLPGRASRVQYEQYF. The full variable domain, completed using reference TRBV28 and TRBJ2-7, is DVKVTQSSRYLVKRTGEKVFLECVQDMDHENMFWYRQDPGLGLRLIYFSYDVKMKEKGDIPEGYSVSREKKERFSLILESASTNQTSMYLCASSPLPGRASRVQYEQYFGPGTRLTVT.

The gene calls are TRBV10-1 and TRBJ2-7; no firm D call. The CDR3 runs 14 residues. Per germline, CDR1 WNHNN and CDR2 SYGVQD (reference sequence). The V end lost 3 bases, the J end lost 2 bases, and 11 bases lay between the germline ends. The CDR3 DNA sequence: TGCGCCAGCAGTGACCCCACGTCCCCCTACGAGCAGTACTTC. This encodes CASSDPTSPYEQYF.

This clone was counted between two and nine times. The chain carries TRBV28 and TRBJ1-2; no clear D. The CDR3 is made up of 12 amino acids. Germline CDR1 is MDHEN and CDR2 is SYDVKM. Deletions cut 5 bases from V and 4 bases from J, with 8 bases between. The chain's CDR3 is CASSTTTYGYTF. In nucleotides, the CDR3 is TGTGCCAGCAGTACCACGACCTATGGCTACACCTTC.

This clone was recorded only once. The chain combines TRBV10-3 with TRBJ2-7, with a possible D match to TRBD1 (5 bases). Trimming removed 8 bases from V and 3 bases from J, with 17 bases in between. Germline values: CDR1 ENHRY, CDR2 SYGVKD. This CDR3 is 14 amino acids long. For the CDR3, the DNA is TGTGCCATCGGTGCCCCAGGGTCCAGCTACGAGCAGTACTTC. This codes for CAIGAPGSSYEQYF.

This rearrangement joins TRBV5-1 to TRBJ2-1; a weak D match, TRBD1 (5 bases). The CDR3 loop spans 15 amino acids. Trimming removed 3 bases from V and 0 bases from J, with 10 bases in between. Germline V gives CDR1 SGHRS, CDR2 YFSETQ. The CDR3 sequence is CASSSYRSSYNEQFF. Here the CDR3 DNA reads TGCGCCAGCAGCTCCTACAGGAGCTCCTACAATGAGCAGTTCTTC.

This clone was found a few times. The chain has TRBV6-1 and TRBJ1-5; maybe TRBD1 (6 bases). Trimming left V 5 bases short and J 5 bases short, with 16 bases between. The CDR3 loop spans 15 amino acids. The germline gives CDR1 MNHNS, CDR2 SASEGT. The CDR3 coding sequence is TGTGCCAGCAGTCTACAGGGTGGTTCGGATCAGCCCCAGCATTTT. It encodes CASSLQGGSDQPQHF.

The chain employs TRBV28 and TRBJ2-5; D assignment may be TRBD1 or TRBD2 (6 bases each). Germline V gene lookup returns CDR1 MDHEN and CDR2 SYDVKM. V dropped 3 bases and J dropped 7 bases, with 9 bases sitting between them. The CDR3 is 12 amino acids. Here the CDR3 reads CASSFEGGTQYF. CDR3 nucleotide sequence: TGTGCCAGCAGTTTCGAGGGGGGGACCCAGTACTTC.